This T cell receptor (beta chain) was sequenced during a study of T cells in Graves' hyperthyroidism and ophthalmopathy. The CDR3 runs 12 residues. Germline V lookup: CDR1 PRHDT, CDR2 FYEKMQ (reference sequence). V dropped 10 bases and J dropped 5 bases, with 13 bases sitting between them. The source material, RNA transcripts, was used to amplify TCR beta CDR3 regions. When the TCR CDR3 underwent first-round RT-PCR, the HTBI primer set was used. TCRdb re-called the multiplex PCR reads through MiXCR, storing one row per CDR3 protein. Counted here are about 360,000 distinct CDR3 sequences, roughly 25% occurring once; the ten biggest clones make up roughly 80%.

V is TRBV13 and J is TRBJ2-3; D gene ambiguous. The sequence was obtained from a middle-aged man with Graves' hyperthyroidism. Sequencing was done on a sample of blood. The CDR3 region is CATLRWEDTQYF. CDR3 coding DNA: TGTGCCACCCTCCGCTGGGAAGATACGCAGTATTTT.